This T cell receptor beta chain was identified during a study of OX40 agonist ivuxolimab in advanced cancers. At the level of the whole study: Ivuxolimab was an agonistic, fully human IgG2 monoclonal antibody directed against OX40 (CD134), a costimulatory receptor. Of the approximately 50 dose-escalation patients, hepatocellular carcinoma was present in about 20, melanoma in some 15, renal cell carcinoma in 9 and head and neck cancer in 9. Intravenous ivuxolimab was administered to patients every 2 weeks at six dose levels: 0.01, 0.1, 0.3, 1.5, 3 and 10 mg/kg. In the dose-escalation cohort, 82.7% of patients were male, and the mean age was roughly 60 years, with a range of 23 to 79. Partial responses occurred in three dose-escalation patients: two with cutaneous melanoma and one with hepatocellular carcinoma. Peripheral TCRbeta sequencing aimed to test whether ivuxolimab altered TCR sequence diversity and caused clonal T-cell expansion. The paper reports the monotherapy dose-escalation portion (N of about 50 patients) of the phase I ivuxolimab trial. Prior anti-PD-1, anti-PD-L1 or anti-CTLA-4 therapy was permitted, and 35% to 40% of dose-escalation patients had received checkpoint inhibitors. Paper-wide results and their limitations: In partial responders in the 0.1-3.0 mg/kg groups, normalized peripheral clonal expansion was found to be among the lowest, especially among CD8+ T cells. After ivuxolimab, expanded clones were on average more numerous among CD8+ T cells than among CD4+ T cells. Low levels of normalized T-cell clonal expansion were also shown by some nonresponding patients. Which antigens the clonally expanded peripheral T cells were specific for was not determined. At doses from 0.1 to 3.0 mg/kg, clonal expansion was seen in both CD4+ and CD8+ blood T cells between baseline and week 6.

Notes on this clone: The antigen it recognizes is unknown. No clone much larger than this one lies a single base away; base qualities are absent.

To sequence the TCRbeta CDR3 region, genomic DNA was isolated from the sorted cells. The immunoSEQ Assay was used to sequence the TCRbeta CDR3 regions. TCRdb provides this immuneACCESS table in a form limited to in-frame rearrangements. Some clones are lacking; in checked studies, under half of them reflect an unresolved V gene, and why the rest are absent is not known. The sample table lists about 36,000 clones, 88% of them with a count of one. The ten most abundant clones make up roughly 13% of the sample. Deletion took 4 bases off V and 0 bases off J, with a span of 8 bases between the germline ends. The germline V gene specifies MDHEN as CDR1 and SYDVKM as CDR2. The CDR3 measures 14 amino acids from cysteine to phenylalanine. Only the CDR3 part of the read is kept: 42 bases, read in frame from the first base. Patients with a history of autoimmune disease or receiving systemic immunosuppression were excluded from the trial. Peripheral blood for TCR sequencing was collected from all dose cohorts at baseline, on cycle 4 day 1, and on cycle 7 day 1. The samples were taken from a phase I, first-in-human, multicenter, open-label dose-escalation trial of ivuxolimab. Adults with locally advanced or metastatic melanoma, renal cell carcinoma, hepatocellular carcinoma or head and neck squamous cell carcinoma were enrolled in the trial. CD4+ and CD8+ T cells were sorted separately from peripheral blood before TCR sequencing.

The TCR comes from an adult with an advanced solid tumor such as melanoma, head and neck, liver or kidney cancer. The sample in question was CD4+ or CD8+ T cells sorted from blood, obtained in a trial of the OX40 agonist ivuxolimab. The rearranged chain carries TRBV28 and TRBJ2-3; the D gene cannot be resolved reliably. The CDR3 amino acid sequence is: CASSSRLSTDTQYF. Read as DNA, the sequence is TGTGCCAGCAGTTCACGACTCAGCACAGATACGCAGTATTTT.